The sequence of this T cell receptor beta chain was determined in a study of blood T cell repertoires in COVID-19. Participant ages covered roughly 18 to 89 years across 24 US areas. Cohorts were based on clinical histories the participants reported. V dropped 5 bases and J dropped 7 bases, with 12 bases sitting between them. The CDR3 spans 14 residues. Germline V gene data show CDR1 as SGHTA and CDR2 as FQGTGA. Original data processing: From reference gene primer amplification, estimates of nucleated cell counts were derived. Some clones are missing from TCRdb's copy, which holds only in-frame ones; the method was immunoSEQ multiplex PCR. For V, J and clone size, that table is used; D and trimming come from the DNA. The sample lists approximately 290,000 clones; 85% to 90% were seen once.

The rearrangement joins TRBV7-3 to TRBJ1-6, with D tentatively TRBD1 (5 bases). Sequenced material: PBMCs or T cells enriched from blood (not recorded which). The TCR originated in a woman younger than 30 with acute COVID-19. The CDR3 sequence is CASSRGTENSPLHF. The CDR3 bases are TGTGCCAGCAGCCGGGGGACGGAGAATTCACCCCTCCACTTT.